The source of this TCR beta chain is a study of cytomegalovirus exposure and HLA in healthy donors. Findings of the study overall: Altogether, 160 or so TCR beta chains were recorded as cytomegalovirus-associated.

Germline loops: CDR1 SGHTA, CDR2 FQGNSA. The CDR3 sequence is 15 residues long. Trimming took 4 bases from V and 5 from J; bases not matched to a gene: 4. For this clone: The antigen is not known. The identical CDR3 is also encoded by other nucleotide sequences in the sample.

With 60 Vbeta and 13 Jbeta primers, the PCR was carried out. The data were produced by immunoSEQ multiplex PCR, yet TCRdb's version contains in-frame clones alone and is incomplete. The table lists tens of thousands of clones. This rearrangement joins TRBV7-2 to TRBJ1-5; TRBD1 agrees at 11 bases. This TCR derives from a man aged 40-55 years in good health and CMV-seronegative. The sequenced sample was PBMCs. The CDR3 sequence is CASSSGQGADQPQHF. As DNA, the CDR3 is TGTGCCAGCAGCTCCGGACAGGGGGCAGATCAGCCCCAGCATTTT.